The 10 T cell receptor beta chains in this list originate from one sample, sequenced in a study of cytomegalovirus exposure and HLA in healthy donors. Use of 60 Vbeta and 13 Jbeta primers characterized the PCR. Profiled with immunoSEQ multiplex PCR; TCRdb holds only in-frame clones, not every one. The data contain around 130,000 clones, approximately 80% of them singletons. Sequenced: PBMCs. These receptors were taken from a woman aged 60-70 years in good health and CMV-seronegative.

The V gene is TRBV9, the J gene TRBJ2-6, with unresolved D. V was cut by 0 bases and J by 0 bases, with 4 bases left in between. The CDR3 loop spans 15 amino acids. Germline values: CDR1 SGDLS, CDR2 YYNGEE. The CDR3 protein is CASSVGLSGANVLTF. Written as DNA, the CDR3 is TGTGCCAGCAGCGTAGGGCTCTCTGGGGCCAACGTCCTGACTTTC. Drawing the rest from reference TRBV9 and TRBJ2-6, the complete variable domain is DSGVTQTPKHLITATGQRVTLRCSPRSGDLSVYWYQQSLDQGLQFLIQYYNGEERAKGNILERFSAQQFPDLHSELNLSSLELGDSALYFCASSVGLSGANVLTFGAGSRLTVL.

The gene calls are TRBV19 and TRBJ1-1, with TRBD1 matching over 10 bases. Germline assignment: CDR1 LNHDA and CDR2 SQIVND (reference sequence). V lost 5 bases, J lost 4 bases, and 13 bases stayed unmatched. The CDR3 runs to 17 residues. The chain's CDR3 is CASSFPGQGRRGTEAFF. DNA of the CDR3: TGTGCCAGTAGTTTCCCGGGACAGGGGCGAAGGGGCACTGAAGCTTTCTTT.

Comments on this clone: One junction end disagrees with the germline gene, perhaps due to a read error. The gene calls are TRBV7-9 and TRBJ2-6; D may be TRBD2 (5 bases). The V gene's germline CDR1 is SEHNR and CDR2 FQNEAQ (reference sequence). This CDR3 spans 17 amino acids. The CDR3, as DNA: TGTTCCAGCAGCTTGTACGGGGTTAGGTCTGGGGCCAACGTCCTGACTTTC. Encoded protein: CSSSLYGVRSGANVLTF.

The chain recombines TRBV11-3 with TRBJ2-7, with TRBD2 as a possible D gene (5 bases). Germline loops: CDR1 SGHNT, CDR2 YENEEA. The CDR3 runs 14 residues. Between the trimmed V and J ends, which lost 1 base and 6 bases, there was a span of 13 bases. The CDR3 spells CASSLAGISGEQYF. The DNA of the CDR3 is TGTGCCAGCAGCTTAGCGGGGATCTCCGGCGAGCAGTACTTC.

V is TRBV6-5 and J is TRBJ1-5, with unresolved D. The CDR3 spans 14 residues. Trimming removed 5 bases at V and 2 bases at J, with 10 bases between. Germline CDR1 and CDR2: MNHEY and SVGAGI. The CDR3 coding sequence is TGTGCCAGCAGTCTGAATGTAGGCAATCAGCCCCAGCATTTT. Protein: CASSLNVGNQPQHF.

This rearrangement joins TRBV5-6 to TRBJ2-1, with D hard to call. Looked up from germline, CDR1 is SGHDT and CDR2 is YYEEEE. V was trimmed by 1 base and J by 2 bases, leaving 13 bases between them. This CDR3 region has 16 residues. Here the CDR3 reads CASSLFSSGTYNEQFF. The CDR3 nucleotides are TGTGCCAGCAGCTTGTTCTCCAGTGGCACCTACAATGAGCAGTTCTTC. Drawing the rest from reference TRBV5-6 and TRBJ2-1, the complete variable domain is DAGVTQSPTHLIKTRGQQVTLRCSPKSGHDTVSWYQQALGQGPQFIFQYYEEEERQRGNFPDRFSGHQFPNYSSELNVNALLLGDSALYLCASSLFSSGTYNEQFFGPGTRLTVL.

This chain joins TRBV9 and TRBJ2-7; D assignment may be TRBD1 or TRBD2 (5 bases each). Looked up from germline, CDR1 is SGDLS and CDR2 is YYNGEE. The V end was cut by 4 bases, the J end by 2 bases, with 19 bases between. The CDR3 covers 16 residues. Here the CDR3 reads CASSLGENNGAYEQYF. The CDR3 DNA reads as TGTGCCAGCAGCCTAGGGGAGAATAACGGAGCCTACGAGCAGTACTTC. The full variable domain, with the rest looked up from reference TRBV9 and TRBJ2-7, is DSGVTQTPKHLITATGQRVTLRCSPRSGDLSVYWYQQSLDQGLQFLIQYYNGEERAKGNILERFSAQQFPDLHSELNLSSLELGDSALYFCASSLGENNGAYEQYFGPGTRLTVT.

The gene calls are TRBV7-3 and TRBJ2-1; possibly TRBD2 for D (5 bases). The germline gives CDR1 SGHTA, CDR2 FQGTGA. V was cut by 5 bases and J by 4 bases, with 18 bases left in between. This CDR3 contains 16 residues. The DNA for the CDR3 is TGTGCCAGCAGCACCCGGCTAGCCGCCCGATACAATGAGCAGTTCTTC. Translated: CASSTRLAARYNEQFF.

This sequence joins TRBV4-2 and TRBJ2-5; TRBD1 might be the D (6 bases). Germline assignment: CDR1 LGHNA and CDR2 YNFKEQ. Trimming shortened V by 2 bases and J by 2 bases, and 9 bases separated the two germline ends. The CDR3 has 14 amino acids. The CDR3 DNA reads as TGTGCCAGCAGCCAACCGGGACAACAAGAGACCCAGTACTTC. This translates into CASSQPGQQETQYF.

The genes are TRBV7-2 and TRBJ2-7; 10 nucleotides agree with TRBD2. Germline loops: CDR1 SGHTA, CDR2 FQGNSA. This CDR3 has 14 amino acids. The junction had 3 bases not matched to a gene; V was cut back by 5 bases and J by 2 bases. The CDR3, as DNA: TGTGCCAGCAGCAATAGCGGGGGGCCCTACGAGCAGTACTTC. Protein sequence: CASSNSGGPYEQYF.